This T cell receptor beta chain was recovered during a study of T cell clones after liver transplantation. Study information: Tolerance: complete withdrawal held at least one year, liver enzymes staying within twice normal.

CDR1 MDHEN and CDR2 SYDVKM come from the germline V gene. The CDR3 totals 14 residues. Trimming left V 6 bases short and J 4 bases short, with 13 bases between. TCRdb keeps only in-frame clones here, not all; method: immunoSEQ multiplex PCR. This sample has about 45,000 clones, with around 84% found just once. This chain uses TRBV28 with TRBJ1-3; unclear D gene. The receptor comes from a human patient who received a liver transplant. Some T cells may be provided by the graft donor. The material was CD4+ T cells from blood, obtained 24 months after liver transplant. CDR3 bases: TGTGCCAGCAGCCCCGGTGGGTCAGGAAACACCATATATTTT. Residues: CASSPGGSGNTIYF.